This TCR beta chain was identified in a study of identical twins (dated by TCRdb to 2015 to 2016). For the study in its entirety: The study deep-sequenced TCR alpha and beta repertoires from monozygotic twins, unrelated adults of various ages and cord blood to test whether fetal clonotypes persist. To rule out contamination, the twin experiments were replicated at different times with different library preparation protocols.

With regard to this clonotype: Its specific antigen is unknown. No quality values exist for individual bases; no much larger clone is one base distant.

For CDR1 and CDR2, the germline V gene lists MDHEN and SYDVKM. The V end loses 2 bases and the J end loses 0 bases, and a stretch of 17 bases separates them. Including the terminal cysteine and phenylalanine, the CDR3 comprises 18 residues. Only CDR3 DNA is held: 54 bases, read in frame from base 1. The library was generated by 5' RACE. The data were produced on an Illumina HiSeq 2000. Template switching added a universal primer binding site, and the final cDNA carried a unique molecular identifier that allowed TCR cDNA molecules to be counted accurately. First-strand cDNA for TCR alpha and beta chains was synthesized from specific primers in the conserved constant-segment region. Each cDNA library was double barcoded, with a SMART-Mk sample barcode plus Illumina barcodes, to control for contamination. Two successive PCR steps introduced TruSeq adapter sequences along with Illumina sample barcodes. TCR alpha and beta cDNA libraries were sequenced on the Illumina HiSeq platform with custom primers. The study's processing was this. Raw reads were processed with MiGEC to extract unique molecular identifiers, and MiXCR was used to determine CDR3 positions. Recombination models were inferred per individual with the repgenHMM and IGoR tools using an EM algorithm. The analysis of shared clonotypes was done with the tcR package in R, with sharing normalized by the product of cloneset sizes. To study raw recombination free of thymic and clonal selection effects, out-of-frame nonproductive sequences were analyzed. TCRdb reprocessing: public reads trimmed at Q25 with fastp, clones called with MiXCR, in-frame beta chains kept. Every entry covers one CDR3 protein and lists the most common genes and DNA from its rows. The V and J calls were not made by the authors but by TCRdb's processing. Across this sample there are roughly 710,000 distinct CDR3 sequences, with roughly 6.2% seen only once. The ten most abundant clones make up around 1.9% of the sample.

Every donor in the study was a healthy Caucasian. The study also sequenced three unrelated non-twin adults: a male aged 18 to 30, a male aged 50 to 60 and a female aged 50 to 60. Using Miltenyi CD45RO+ enrichment and human naive T-cell isolation kits, memory (CD45RO+) and naive T cells were isolated from PBMC. On the study overall, not on this receptor specifically: The excess sharing between twins in beta out-of-frame sequences was weaker because fewer shared sequences reduced the signal-to-noise ratio. In monozygotic twins, out-of-frame TCR alpha sharing was systematically underestimated by recombination models, although the models agreed with sharing between unrelated individuals. Abundant cord blood beta clonotypes carried fewer insertions; young adult naive repertoires showed a weaker similar trend, while memory repertoires showed none. Compared with coincidental sharing between unrelated individuals, an excess of low generation-probability sequences was observed among out-of-frame TCR alpha sequences shared between twins. Because the same donors could not be followed over many years, the conclusions depended on cross-sectional statistical analysis. Zero-insertion analyses could be partly confounded by invariant T cells such as MAIT and iNKT, though diverse VJ usage argued against such confounding for most clonotypes.

This TCR came from a man aged 18 to 35 in good health. Sequencing was performed on naive T cells sorted from blood. In light of the paper, this sample's cell subset or site label describes: cells isolated with a human naive T-cell isolation kit. The chain is assembled from TRBV28 and TRBJ2-1; a tentative D call is TRBD2 (7 bases match). The sequenced DNA: TGTGCCAGCAGTTTAGCGGGGGCGCCGGGGAGCTCCTACAATGAGCAGTTCTTC. It translates to CASSLAGAPGSSYNEQFF.